Shown below are 21 T cell receptor beta chains from a single sample sequenced in a study of blood T cells in healthy people across ages. Through a sample-barcoded 5' primer and a J-beta primer mix, a second PCR was run for about 6 to 11 cycles. TCRdb re-analysed the 5' RACE reads in MiXCR, keeping a single row per CDR3 protein. The sample has some 1,500,000 distinct CDR3 sequences; roughly two fifths are singletons. Material for sequencing was blood. The receptor source for this set is a woman aged 18-35 years in good health.

The chain has TRBV20-1 and TRBJ2-1; 14 bases align to TRBD2. CDR1 and CDR2 from the germline V gene are DFQATT and SNEGSKA (reference sequence). The CDR3 loop spans 16 amino acids. Trimming at V came to 1 base and at J to 7 bases, leaving 6 bases not matched to a gene. The CDR3 sequence is CSARGGRTSGGNEQFF. In DNA, the CDR3 is TGCAGTGCTAGAGGTGGTAGGACTAGCGGGGGGAATGAGCAGTTCTTC.

This clonotype was found a few times. The chain combines TRBV7-9 with TRBJ1-1; D is unclear. Germline V gene lookup returns CDR1 SEHNR and CDR2 FQNEAQ (reference sequence). V lost 6 bases to trimming and J lost 5 bases, with 7 bases between them. There are 11 residues in the CDR3. The CDR3 reads CASRTITEAFF. CDR3 bases: TGTGCCAGCAGAACCATTACTGAAGCTTTCTTT.

The chain couples TRBV5-1 to TRBJ2-3; 11 bases are a match to TRBD2. V was clipped by 3 bases and J by 5 bases; unmatched bases: 5. The CDR3 spans 15 residues. From germline, CDR1 is SGHRS and CDR2 YFSETQ. The CDR3 sequence: CASSSSGGCQDTQYF. The CDR3 DNA reads as TGCGCCAGCAGCTCTAGCGGGGGGTGCCAAGATACGCAGTATTTT. Full variable domain (remainder filled in from reference TRBV5-1 and TRBJ2-3): KAGVTQTPRYLIKTRGQQVTLSCSPISGHRSVSWYQQTPGQGLQFLFEYFSETQRNKGNFPGRFSGRQFSNSRSEMNVSTLELGDSALYLCASSSSGGCQDTQYFGPGTRLTVL.

The rearrangement uses TRBV12-3 or TRBV12-4 and TRBJ2-3; TRBD2 is a possible D gene (5 bases). This CDR3 contains 15 residues. The V end was cut by 6 bases, the J end by 4 bases, with 17 bases between. The CDR3 coding sequence is TGTGCCAGCAGAAAGTTAGACGGCGGGTCAGATACGCAGTATTTT. Translating it yields CASRKLDGGSDTQYF.

The V gene is TRBV7-2, the J gene TRBJ2-3, with 16 bases fitting TRBD2. CDR1 is SGHTA, CDR2 FQGNSA, per germline. This CDR3 contains 17 residues. V was clipped by 4 bases and J by 4 bases; unmatched bases: 5. The CDR3 reads CASSSGLAGGHADTQYF. The CDR3 DNA reads as TGTGCCAGCAGCTCGGGACTAGCGGGGGGGCACGCAGATACGCAGTATTTT.

The V and J genes are TRBV4-1 and TRBJ2-7, with 8 bases aligning to TRBD1. Germline assignment: CDR1 MGHRA and CDR2 YSYEKL. CDR3 length: 16 amino acids. The V gene end was trimmed by 0 bases and the J gene end by 0 bases; junction bases not matched to a gene: 4. The CDR3 nucleotides are TGCGCCAGCAGCCAAGACGCGCAGGGGGCCTCCTACGAGCAGTACTTC. It is translated as CASSQDAQGASYEQYF.

V gene TRBV13 combines with J gene TRBJ2-1, with D possibly TRBD1 on 6 matching bases. Trimming took 5 bases from V and 5 from J, leaving 16 bases between them. Germline assignment: CDR1 PRHDT and CDR2 FYEKMQ (reference sequence). The CDR3 contains 15 residues. CDR3 protein: CASSPRGHWDNEQFF. The CDR3 nucleotides are TGTGCCAGCAGCCCCAGGGGTCATTGGGACAATGAGCAGTTCTTC.

This clonotype appeared a few times. The chain is built from TRBV27 and TRBJ2-3; unclear D gene. V was shortened by 0 bases and J by 10 bases, with 17 bases between the two germline ends. Germline CDR1 is MNHEY and CDR2 is SMNVEV (reference sequence). The CDR3 covers 15 residues. This chain's CDR3 is CASSLSSPPVTAQYF. Written as DNA, the CDR3 is TGTGCCAGCAGTTTATCCTCCCCGCCAGTTACGGCGCAGTATTTT.

V usage is TRBV28 and J usage is TRBJ2-3, with 9 bases identical to TRBD2. The CDR3 contains 16 residues. Germline V gene data show CDR1 as MDHEN and CDR2 as SYDVKM. V gave up 3 bases and J gave up 1 base; unmatched junction bases: 5. The CDR3 DNA reads TGTGCCAGCAGTTTTCGAAGACTAGCGGGCACAGATACGCAGTATTTT. This codes for CASSFRRLAGTDTQYF.

This clonotype was seen a few times. The gene calls are TRBV11-2 and TRBJ2-1; possibly TRBD1 for D (5 bases). Per the germline V gene, CDR1 is SGHAT and CDR2 is FQNNGV. The V end lost 6 bases, the J end lost 7 bases, and 22 bases lay between the germline ends. The CDR3 spans 16 residues. CDR3 bases: TGTGCCAGCAGGCACCCCTTGGACGACAGTTTTAATGAGCAGTTCTTC. Encoded protein: CASRHPLDDSFNEQFF.

V usage is TRBV29-1 and J usage is TRBJ1-1; D is perhaps TRBD1 (6 bases). Germline V lookup: CDR1 SQVTM, CDR2 ANQGSEA. With 1 base removed from V and 0 bases from J, the gap between germline ends came to 15 bases. This CDR3 is built from 16 residues. The CDR3 region is CSVEGGPGHLNTEAFF. The CDR3 DNA reads TGCAGCGTTGAAGGGGGGCCGGGACACTTGAACACTGAAGCTTTCTTT.

This clonotype turned up a few times. The chain links TRBV2 to TRBJ2-7; 10 positions match TRBD1. Germline assignment: CDR1 SNHLY and CDR2 FYNNEI. This CDR3 has 13 amino acids. After removal of 6 bases from V and 5 bases from J, the junction contained 4 bases not matched to a gene. CDR3 sequence (DNA): TGTGCCAGCAGCCGGGACAGGGGCCACGAGCAGTACTTC. As protein: CASSRDRGHEQYF. Variable domain in full (rest from reference TRBV2 and TRBJ2-7): EPEVTQTPSHQVTQMGQEVILRCVPISNHLYFYWYRQILGQKVEFLVSFYNNEISEKSEIFDDQFSVERPDGSNFTLKIRSTKLEDSAMYFCASSRDRGHEQYFGPGTRLTVT.

This clonotype has only a few counts. The chain recombines TRBV11-2 with TRBJ2-1; no clear D. CDR3 length equals 14 residues. Per the germline V gene, CDR1 is SGHAT and CDR2 is FQNNGV. The V gene lost 1 base and the J gene lost 8 bases, with 12 bases spanning the gap. CDR3 region: CASSLVVINDEQFF. DNA of the CDR3: TGTGCCAGCAGCTTAGTTGTTATTAACGATGAGCAGTTCTTC.

A note on this clonotype: One end of the junction does not line up with germline, which may come from a read error. This chain connects TRBV12-3 or TRBV12-4 to TRBJ2-7, with D possibly being TRBD2 (5 bases). The CDR3 is 14 residues long. CDR3 sequence: CASSSPGYSYGQYF. CDR3 nucleotides: TGTGCCAGCAGTTCGCCGGGATACTCCTACGGGCAGTACTTC.

This clonotype has just a few counts. CDR3 protein: CASSVSGTEETQYF. CDR3 coding DNA: TGTGCCAGCAGCGTCAGCGGGACCGAAGAGACCCAGTACTTC. The rearrangement links TRBV9 to TRBJ2-5, with 7 bases lining up with TRBD2. V gave up 2 bases and J gave up 3 bases; unmatched junction bases: 4. Germline CDR1 and CDR2: SGDLS and YYNGEE. The CDR3 consists of 14 residues. Full variable domain (rest looked up from reference TRBV9 and TRBJ2-5): DSGVTQTPKHLITATGQRVTLRCSPRSGDLSVYWYQQSLDQGLQFLIQYYNGEERAKGNILERFSAQQFPDLHSELNLSSLELGDSALYFCASSVSGTEETQYFGPGTRLLVL.

The CDR3 reads CASSLGDRVLGQYF. CDR3 DNA sequence: TGTGCCAGCAGTTTAGGGGACAGGGTATTAGGGCAGTACTTC. The rearrangement joins TRBV28 to TRBJ2-7, with 9 bases lining up with TRBD1. Germline V lookup: CDR1 MDHEN, CDR2 SYDVKM. CDR3 length equals 14 residues. V trimming: 2 bases; J trimming: 9 bases; junction bases outside the gene matches: 8.

V and J are TRBV2 and TRBJ2-3; D is undetermined. The CDR3 contains 14 residues. Trimming removed 1 base at V and 4 bases at J, with 9 bases between. Germline values: CDR1 SNHLY, CDR2 FYNNEI. The CDR3 DNA reads as TGTGCCAGCAGTGAAGTATCAGGTTCAGATACGCAGTATTTT. It encodes CASSEVSGSDTQYF.

The chain uses TRBV20-1 and TRBJ2-3; 14 nucleotides match TRBD2. Germline trimming cut 5 bases from V and 4 bases from J; bases unmatched to any gene: 20. The length of the CDR3 is 20 residues. Per the germline V gene, CDR1 is DFQATT and CDR2 is SNEGSKA (reference sequence). The CDR3 sequence: CSARGLAGGRFFFLADTQYF. The CDR3 coding sequence is TGCAGTGCTCGCGGACTAGCGGGGGGCCGTTTTTTTTTCCTCGCAGATACGCAGTATTTT.

Comment on this clonotype: This may come from a read error, since a much larger clone is one base off. The chain combines TRBV12-3 or TRBV12-4 with TRBJ2-1; the D is unclear. Trimming took 3 bases from V and 6 from J, leaving 6 bases between them. CDR3 size: 12 residues. Written as DNA, the CDR3 is TGTGCCAGCAGTTTTGTAGCCAATGAGCAGTTCTTC. It encodes CASSFVANEQFF.

This clonotype was observed a handful of times. J is TRBJ2-1 and V is TRBV7-2; tentatively, D is TRBD1 or TRBD2 (5 bases each). Trimming removed 5 bases at V and 1 base at J, with 15 bases between. This CDR3 has 16 residues. Germline V gives CDR1 SGHTA, CDR2 FQGNSA. CDR3 bases: TGTGCCAGCAGCCTCCTCGGGGCGGCGTCCTACAATGAGCAGTTCTTC. Its translation is CASSLLGAASYNEQFF.

In its sample, this clonotype was seen many times. The gene calls are TRBV2 and TRBJ1-4, with D uncertain. The germline V gene encodes CDR1 SNHLY and CDR2 FYNNEI. Trimming removed 5 bases from V and 0 bases from J, with 10 bases in between. The CDR3 extends over 15 amino acids. The CDR3: CASSWGDATNEKLFF. DNA for the CDR3: TGTGCCAGCAGTTGGGGAGATGCAACTAATGAAAAACTGTTTTTT.